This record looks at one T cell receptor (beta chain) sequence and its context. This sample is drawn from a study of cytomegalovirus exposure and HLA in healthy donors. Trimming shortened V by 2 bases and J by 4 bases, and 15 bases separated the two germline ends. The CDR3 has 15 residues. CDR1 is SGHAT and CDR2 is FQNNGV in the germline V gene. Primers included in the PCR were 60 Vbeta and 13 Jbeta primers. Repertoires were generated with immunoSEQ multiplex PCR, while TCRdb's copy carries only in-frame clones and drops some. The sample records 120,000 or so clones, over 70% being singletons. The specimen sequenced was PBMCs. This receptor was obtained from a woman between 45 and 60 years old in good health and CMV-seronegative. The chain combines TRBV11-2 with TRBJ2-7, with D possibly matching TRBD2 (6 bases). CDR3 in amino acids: CASSLLFSGEYEQYF. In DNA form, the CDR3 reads TGTGCCAGCAGCTTACTTTTTTCGGGGGAGTACGAGCAGTACTTC.